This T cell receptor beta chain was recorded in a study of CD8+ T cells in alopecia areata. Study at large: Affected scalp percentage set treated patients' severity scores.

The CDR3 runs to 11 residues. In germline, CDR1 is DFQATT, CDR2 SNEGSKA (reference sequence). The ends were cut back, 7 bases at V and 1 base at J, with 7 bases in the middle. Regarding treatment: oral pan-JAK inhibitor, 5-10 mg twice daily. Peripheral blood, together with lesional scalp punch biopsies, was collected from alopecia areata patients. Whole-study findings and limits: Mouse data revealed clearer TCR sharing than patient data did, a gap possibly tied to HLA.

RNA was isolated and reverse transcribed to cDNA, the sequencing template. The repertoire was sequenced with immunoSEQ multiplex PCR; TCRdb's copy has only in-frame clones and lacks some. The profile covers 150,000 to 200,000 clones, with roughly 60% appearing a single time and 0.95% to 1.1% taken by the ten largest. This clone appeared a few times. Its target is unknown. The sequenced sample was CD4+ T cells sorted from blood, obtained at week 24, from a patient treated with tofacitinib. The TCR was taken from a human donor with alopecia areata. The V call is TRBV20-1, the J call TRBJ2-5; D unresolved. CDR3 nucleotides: TGCAGTGGCTACCGCCAAGAGACCCAGTACTTC. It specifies CSGYRQETQYF.